The rows below give T cell receptor beta chains drawn from one sample of a study of early T cells in non-severe SARS-CoV-2 infection. MiXCR, applied by TCRdb to the 5' RACE reads, yields one record per CDR3 protein. The repertoire holds about 100,000 distinct CDR3 sequences, with roughly 13% as singletons. Input material: whole blood. Every receptor here comes from an adult who was a healthcare worker with PCR-confirmed SARS-CoV-2 infection or an uninfected control (not recorded which). Each CDR3 is given with its conserved first and last residue. The D gene is left open where the match is weak. Only some rows state a clone size, as once, few, many or a class for expanded clones.

D,size,V,J,CDR3,DNA
NA,many,TRBV6-2/TRBV6-3,TRBJ2-1,CASSWTAQTYNEQFF,TGTGCCAGCAGTTGGACAGCCCAAACTTACAATGAGCAGTTCTTC
NA,NA,TRBV3-1,TRBJ2-7,CASSQEIGYEQYF,TGTGCCAGCAGCCAAGAAATAGGCTACGAGCAGTACTTC
TRBD2,few,TRBV28,TRBJ2-1,CASNPPLAGGLNEQFF,TGTGCCAGCAACCCCCCACTAGCGGGGGGGCTTAATGAGCAGTTCTTC
NA,many,TRBV6-5,TRBJ2-7,CASRQGTYYEQYF,TGTGCCAGCAGACAGGGCACCTACTACGAGCAGTACTTC
TRBD1,NA,TRBV5-1,TRBJ2-7,CASSLDFRDRVGREQYF,TGCGCCAGCAGCTTGGACTTCCGGGACAGGGTAGGACGGGAGCAGTACTTC
TRBD1,NA,TRBV12-3/TRBV12-4,TRBJ1-5,CASSPTGSNNQPRHF,TGTGCCAGCAGCCCGACAGGGAGTAACAATCAGCCCCGGCATTTT
NA,few,TRBV29-1,TRBJ1-1,CSVGWRQRDTEAFF,TGCAGCGTTGGGTGGAGGCAAAGGGACACTGAAGCTTTCTTT
TRBD2,many,TRBV6-5,TRBJ2-2,CASSRAGVKMSGELFF,TGTGCCAGCAGTCGAGCGGGGGTAAAGATGTCCGGGGAGCTGTTTTTT
NA,NA,TRBV11-2,TRBJ2-1,CASSLTEQGIAEQFF,TGTGCCAGCAGCTTAACGGAACAGGGTATTGCTGAGCAGTTCTTC
NA,many,TRBV4-2,TRBJ2-3,CASSQRPSRRDTQYF,TGTGCCAGCAGCCAACGACCCTCCCGTAGGGATACGCAGTATTTT
TRBD1,many,TRBV27,TRBJ1-1,CASSLWGTGNTEAFF,TGTGCCAGCAGTTTATGGGGGACAGGGAACACTGAAGCTTTCTTT
NA,many,TRBV20-1,TRBJ1-2,CSARDLTDRGYTF,TGCAGTGCTAGAGATCTCACCGATCGTGGCTACACCTTC
NA,NA,TRBV4-3,TRBJ1-2,CASSQEVSGSLDYGYTF,TGCGCCAGCAGCCAAGAGGTCTCAGGGTCGTTAGACTATGGCTACACCTTC
NA,many,TRBV28,TRBJ2-3,CASSLAALSFTDTQYF,TGTGCCAGCAGTTTAGCCGCCCTTAGCTTCACAGATACGCAGTATTTT
NA,NA,TRBV29-1,TRBJ2-1,CSVERLAREQFF,TGCAGCGTTGAGCGTCTAGCAAGGGAGCAGTTCTTC
NA,NA,TRBV6-2/TRBV6-3,TRBJ1-5,CASSSDRLNQPQHF,TGTGCCAGCAGTTCGGACAGACTTAATCAGCCCCAGCATTTT
TRBD1,NA,TRBV27,TRBJ1-6,CASRSGTGSNSPLHF,TGTGCCAGCAGGTCAGGGACAGGAAGTAATTCACCCCTCCACTTT
NA,many,TRBV12-2,TRBJ1-2,CASRLARGGSYGYTF,TGTGCAAGTCGCTTAGCGAGGGGGGGCAGCTATGGCTACACCTTC
NA,NA,TRBV2,TRBJ2-2,CAGRTERNTGELFF,TGTGCCGGTCGGACAGAAAGAAACACCGGGGAGCTGTTTTTT
NA,few,TRBV4-1,TRBJ1-3,CASSRGTQGVSGNTIYF,TGCGCCAGCAGCCGCGGCACCCAGGGAGTCTCTGGAAACACCATATATTTT
NA,NA,TRBV27,TRBJ1-6,CASRIRGHHNSPLHF,TGTGCCAGCCGGATAAGGGGTCATCATAATTCACCCCTCCACTTT
NA,few,TRBV10-3,TRBJ1-1,CAISREQGYEAFF,TGTGCCATCAGTCGTGAGCAGGGATATGAAGCTTTCTTT
TRBD1,many,TRBV11-2,TRBJ1-5,CASSLDRGGSNQPQHF,TGTGCCAGCAGCTTGGACAGGGGTGGTAGCAATCAGCCCCAGCATTTT
NA,NA,TRBV27,TRBJ2-5,CASRRKVEETQYF,TGTGCCAGCAGACGTAAGGTAGAGGAGACCCAGTACTTC
NA,many,TRBV7-9,TRBJ1-1,CASIPSGGRGTEVFF,TGTGCCAGCATCCCTTCGGGGGGAAGGGGCACTGAAGTTTTCTTT